These 26 T cell receptor beta chains originate from one sample sequenced in a study of T-cell memory formation after mild COVID-19. TCRdb called the 5' RACE reads again in MiXCR, with one record for every CDR3 protein. The sample records hundreds of thousands of distinct CDR3 sequences, roughly 20% being singletons. The sequencing input was PBMCs or a T cell subset sorted from them (not recorded which). The receptors shown here come from an adult woman who had mild COVID-19 (a few samples of this study predate the infection). Cell type and time point are not known.

V usage is TRBV7-2 and J usage is TRBJ2-7; possibly TRBD1 or TRBD2 for D (5 bases each). The ends were cut back, 4 bases at V and 0 bases at J, with 16 bases in the middle. Germline V gives CDR1 SGHTA, CDR2 FQGNSA. This CDR3 is built from 16 residues. CDR3 sequence reads: CASSWPGASNSYEQYF. In DNA, the CDR3 is TGTGCCAGCAGCTGGCCCGGGGCTAGTAACTCCTACGAGCAGTACTTC.

The rearrangement uses TRBV4-3 and TRBJ2-3; 9 bases map to TRBD2. CDR1 and CDR2 (germline): LGHNA, YSLEER. The CDR3 is 22 amino acids. V shed 3 bases, J shed 11 bases, and the junction held 33 bases outside the gene matches. The chain's CDR3 is CASSQRRTSASDKGVFGKGQYF. In DNA form, the CDR3 reads TGCGCCAGCAGCCAGAGACGGACTAGCGCGAGCGATAAGGGGGTCTTCGGCAAGGGGCAGTATTTT.

The J gene is TRBJ1-4, the V gene TRBV6-2 or TRBV6-3; TRBD1 aligns across 9 bases. V lost 2 bases to trimming and J lost 6 bases; unmatched junction nucleotides: 4. The CDR3 covers 15 residues. Per germline, CDR1 MNHEY and CDR2 SVGEGT. The CDR3 region is CASSYDRGLDEKLFF. The CDR3 DNA sequence: TGTGCCAGCAGTTACGACAGGGGGTTGGATGAAAAACTGTTTTTT.

In its sample, this clonotype was seen a few times. The chain couples TRBV4-2 to TRBJ2-3, with 10 bases that match TRBD2. CDR3 length: 16 residues. With 0 bases clipped from V and 6 bases from J, the junction kept 6 bases outside the gene matches. CDR1 LGHNA and CDR2 YNFKEQ come from the germline V gene. In nucleotides, the CDR3 is TGTGCCAGCAGCCAAGACCGAGCGGGGGGGCCCGATACGCAGTATTTT. Its protein product is CASSQDRAGGPDTQYF.

V and J are TRBV5-1 and TRBJ1-3, with D perhaps matching TRBD1 (6 bases). V was pared by 2 bases and J by 0 bases, with 15 bases between. CDR1 SGHRS and CDR2 YFSETQ come from the germline V gene. There are 17 residues in the CDR3. The CDR3 is CASSLNRVSNSGNTIYF. Written as DNA, the CDR3 is TGCGCCAGCAGCTTAAACAGGGTCTCAAACTCTGGAAACACCATATATTTT. Together with reference TRBV5-1 and TRBJ1-3, the CDR3 gives the full variable domain: KAGVTQTPRYLIKTRGQQVTLSCSPISGHRSVSWYQQTPGQGLQFLFEYFSETQRNKGNFPGRFSGRQFSNSRSEMNVSTLELGDSALYLCASSLNRVSNSGNTIYFGEGSWLTVV.

This clonotype has more than one count but fewer than ten. J is TRBJ2-1 and V is TRBV30; no firm D call. Germline V gives CDR1 GTSNPN, CDR2 SVGIG (reference sequence). The ends were cut back, 5 bases at V and 4 bases at J, with 6 bases in the middle. The CDR3 is 11 residues long. Here the CDR3 reads CAWARYNEQFF. CDR3 coding DNA: TGTGCCTGGGCTAGGTACAATGAGCAGTTCTTC.

Only a few counts were recorded for this clonotype. The chain links TRBV27 to TRBJ2-1, with D perhaps TRBD1 or TRBD2 (5 bases each). This CDR3 has 16 residues. Looked up from germline, CDR1 is MNHEY and CDR2 is SMNVEV (reference sequence). Trimming shortened V by 10 bases and J by 5 bases, and 24 bases separated the two germline ends. The CDR3 loop is CATTPLNRGGHNEQFF. The CDR3 DNA reads as TGTGCCACCACTCCCCTAAATCGGGGCGGCCACAATGAGCAGTTCTTC.

This clonotype was found a few times. This chain connects TRBV20-1 to TRBJ2-7, with D hard to call. Germline values: CDR1 DFQATT, CDR2 SNEGSKA (reference sequence). The CDR3 is made up of 14 amino acids. V lost 0 bases, J lost 4 bases, and 13 bases lay in between. The CDR3 here is CSAREPGLPYEQYF. CDR3 coding DNA: TGCAGTGCTAGAGAACCCGGTCTACCTTACGAGCAGTACTTC.

The chain employs TRBV7-8 and TRBJ1-5; D call uncertain. V lost 0 bases and J lost 0, with 6 bases in between. The CDR3 covers 15 residues. Germline V lookup: CDR1 SGHVS, CDR2 FQNEAQ. CDR3 DNA sequence: TGTGCCAGCAGCTTAGCCAGACTTAGCAATCAGCCCCAGCATTTT. This sequence encodes CASSLARLSNQPQHF.

This clonotype has only a few counts. This chain's CDR3 is CASSLTIPGDIQYF. In DNA form, the CDR3 reads TGTGCCAGCAGTTTAACCATCCCTGGGGACATTCAGTACTTC. The rearrangement joins TRBV12-3 or TRBV12-4 to TRBJ2-4; D unclear. V dropped 2 bases and J dropped 8 bases, with 13 bases sitting between them. CDR3 size: 14 residues.

The chain carries TRBV6-1 and TRBJ2-3; D unclear. The V end was cut by 4 bases, the J end by 2 bases, with 7 bases between. The germline CDR1 and CDR2 sequences are MNHNS and SASEGT. CDR3 length: 13 residues. Here the CDR3 DNA reads TGTGCCAGCAGTGCTCGGAACACAGATACGCAGTATTTT. Its protein is CASSARNTDTQYF.

The table lists this clonotype with a few counts. This sequence joins TRBV7-2 and TRBJ2-5; TRBD2 matches 7 bases. V was clipped by 5 bases and J by 5 bases; unmatched bases: 8. The CDR3 has 14 residues. The germline V gene encodes CDR1 SGHTA and CDR2 FQGNSA. CDR3 bases: TGTGCCAGCAGCGACGGGAGGCTCCGGGAGACCCAGTACTTC. Its translation: CASSDGRLRETQYF.

This chain connects TRBV7-9 to TRBJ2-7, with TRBD1 matching over 10 bases. The germline gives CDR1 SEHNR, CDR2 FQNEAQ (reference sequence). The length of the CDR3 is 15 residues. The ends lost 1 base at V and 7 bases at J; junction bases unmatched: 7. CDR3 region: CASSLGQGALQEQYF. CDR3 coding DNA: TGTGCCAGCAGCTTAGGACAGGGGGCGCTGCAAGAGCAGTACTTC.

The chain joins TRBV12-3 or TRBV12-4 to TRBJ1-1; 10 bases line up with TRBD1. The V segment lost 6 bases and the J segment 7 bases; nucleotides outside the gene matches: 5. The CDR3 loop spans 13 amino acids. This CDR3 is CASRDRGMNEAFF. The CDR3 DNA sequence: TGTGCCAGCAGGGACAGGGGGATGAATGAAGCTTTCTTT.

V is TRBV4-3 and J is TRBJ2-1; D may correspond to TRBD1 or TRBD2 (5 bases each). Per germline, CDR1 LGHNA and CDR2 YSLEER. The V gene lost 7 bases and the J gene lost 10 bases, with 17 bases spanning the gap. The CDR3 is made up of 13 amino acids. CDR3 amino acids: CASIPPLGDEQFF. DNA for the CDR3: TGCGCCAGCATCCCCCCTCTTGGGGACGAGCAGTTCTTC.

At least ten counts were recorded for this clonotype. The CDR3 DNA follows: TGTGCCAGCAGCTTTAGACAGCCCAGGGAAAACAATGAGCAGTTCTTC. The encoded protein is CASSFRQPRENNEQFF. The chain is built from TRBV7-6 and TRBJ2-1; the D gene is possibly TRBD1 (5 bases). Deletions cut 3 bases from V and 5 bases from J, with 17 bases between. Germline lookup yields CDR1 SGHVS and CDR2 FNYEAQ. This CDR3 comprises 16 residues.

V is TRBV7-9 and J is TRBJ2-1; 11 bases match TRBD2. J lost 7 bases, V lost 5 bases, and 7 bases had no gene match. The CDR3 totals 15 residues. The germline V gene encodes CDR1 SEHNR and CDR2 FQNEAQ (reference sequence). This chain's CDR3 is CASSHTSGRINEQFF. The CDR3 DNA reads TGTGCCAGCAGCCACACTAGCGGGAGAATTAATGAGCAGTTCTTC. Full variable domain (rest looked up from reference TRBV7-9 and TRBJ2-1): DTGVSQNPRHKITKRGQNVTFRCDPISEHNRLYWYRQTLGQGPEFLTYFQNEAQLEKSRLLSDRFSAERPKGSFSTLEIQRTEQGDSAMYLCASSHTSGRINEQFFGPGTRLTVL.

The sample holds a few counts of this clonotype. Just one base apart from a much larger clone, this may be a read error. V is TRBV7-2 and J is TRBJ1-1; D is unclear. CDR1 is SGHTA, CDR2 FQGNSA, per germline. V dropped 1 base and J dropped 3 bases, with 3 bases sitting between them. The CDR3 has 12 amino acids. The DNA of the CDR3 is TGTGCCAGCAGCTTAGAGTACACTGAAGCTTTCTTT. Translated, it gives CASSLEYTEAFF.

The chain combines TRBV11-2 with TRBJ2-5; 10 nucleotides align to TRBD1. This CDR3 is 15 amino acids long. Germline CDR1 SGHAT, CDR2 FQNNGV. Losses at the gene ends were 6 bases for V and 3 bases for J; bases not matched to a gene: 7. CDR3 region: CASSHPGQGEETQYF. CDR3 DNA: TGTGCCAGCAGTCACCCAGGACAGGGGGAAGAGACCCAGTACTTC. The variable domain in full, with the rest retrieved from reference TRBV11-2 and TRBJ2-5, is EAGVAQSPRYKIIEKRQSVAFWCNPISGHATLYWYQQILGQGPKLLIQFQNNGVVDDSQLPKDRFSAERLKGVDSTLKIQPAKLEDSAVYLCASSHPGQGEETQYFGPGTRLLVL.

This clonotype was picked up a small number of times. V is TRBV15 and J is TRBJ2-4; D gene unclear. CDR1 LNHNV and CDR2 YYDKDF come from the germline V gene (reference sequence). The V end was cut by 0 bases, the J end by 9 bases, with 18 bases between. The CDR3 has 16 residues. Here the CDR3 reads CATSREGRTRSGIQYF. The CDR3 DNA is TGTGCCACCAGCAGAGAAGGAAGAACCAGGTCGGGCATTCAGTACTTC.

The V call is TRBV12-3 or TRBV12-4, the J call TRBJ1-2, with TRBD1 as a possible D gene (6 bases). The CDR3 sequence is 14 residues long. Trimming removed 4 bases from V and 7 bases from J, with 16 bases in between. CDR3 coding DNA: TGTGCCAGCAGTTATACGGGACATAGGGTTGGCTACACCTTC. It is translated as CASSYTGHRVGYTF.

The genes are TRBV29-1 and TRBJ1-2; weak D call: TRBD1 (5 bases). The CDR3 is 11 amino acids. Germline values: CDR1 SQVTM, CDR2 ANQGSEA. Trimming pared 5 bases from V and 5 bases from J, leaving 9 bases between. DNA for the CDR3: TGCAGCGTTCGAGGGGCGTATGGCTACACCTTC. This gives the protein CSVRGAYGYTF.

V gene TRBV29-1 combines with J gene TRBJ2-6; 8 bases match TRBD1. This CDR3 comprises 17 residues. Germline V gene lookup returns CDR1 SQVTM and CDR2 ANQGSEA. Trimming took 0 bases from V and 0 from J; bases not matched to a gene: 4. This chain's CDR3 is CSVEDWDRYSGANVLTF. The CDR3, as DNA: TGCAGCGTTGAAGATTGGGACAGGTACTCTGGGGCCAACGTCCTGACTTTC.

This clonotype was counted only a few times. V usage is TRBV20-1 and J usage is TRBJ1-2; maybe TRBD1 (6 bases). V dropped 5 bases and J dropped 2 bases, with 12 bases sitting between them. CDR1 is DFQATT and CDR2 is SNEGSKA in the germline V gene (reference sequence). This CDR3 region has 13 residues. The CDR3 reads CSADDRRNYGYTF. For the CDR3, the DNA is TGCAGTGCTGATGACAGGCGGAACTATGGCTACACCTTC.

J is TRBJ2-4 and V is TRBV4-2; 9 nucleotides agree with TRBD2. The CDR3 is 14 residues long. Per germline, CDR1 LGHNA and CDR2 YNFKEQ. The ends lost 8 bases at V and 9 bases at J; junction bases unmatched: 11. CDR3 sequence (DNA): TGTGCCAGCTGTCGCGGGAGGGCCGAGAGCATTCAGTACTTC. It codes for CASCRGRAESIQYF.

The J gene is TRBJ2-1, the V gene TRBV6-5; 14 bases line up with TRBD2. Per the germline V gene, CDR1 is MNHEY and CDR2 is SVGAGI. The junction had 14 bases not matched to a gene; V was cut back by 6 bases and J by 7 bases. The CDR3 has 18 residues. The CDR3: CASSRNPGLAGVGNEQFF. The CDR3 DNA reads as TGTGCCAGCAGCCGAAACCCGGGACTAGCGGGAGTAGGGAATGAGCAGTTCTTC.